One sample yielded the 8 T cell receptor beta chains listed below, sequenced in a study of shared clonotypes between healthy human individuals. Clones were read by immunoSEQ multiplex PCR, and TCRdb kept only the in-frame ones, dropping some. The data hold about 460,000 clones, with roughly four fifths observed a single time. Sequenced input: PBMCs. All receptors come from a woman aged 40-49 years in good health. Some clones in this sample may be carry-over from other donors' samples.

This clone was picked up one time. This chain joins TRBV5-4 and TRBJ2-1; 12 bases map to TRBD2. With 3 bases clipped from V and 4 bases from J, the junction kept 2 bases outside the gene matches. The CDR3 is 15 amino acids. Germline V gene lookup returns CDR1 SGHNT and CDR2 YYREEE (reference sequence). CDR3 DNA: TGTGCCAGCAGCTCAGGACTAGCGGGGTACAATGAGCAGTTCTTC. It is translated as CASSSGLAGYNEQFF.

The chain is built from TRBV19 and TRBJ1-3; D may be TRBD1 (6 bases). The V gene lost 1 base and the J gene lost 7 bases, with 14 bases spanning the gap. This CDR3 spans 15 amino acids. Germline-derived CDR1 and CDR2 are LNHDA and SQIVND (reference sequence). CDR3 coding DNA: TGTGCCAGTAGTATAGTCGGGACAACCGGCAACACCATATATTTT. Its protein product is CASSIVGTTGNTIYF.

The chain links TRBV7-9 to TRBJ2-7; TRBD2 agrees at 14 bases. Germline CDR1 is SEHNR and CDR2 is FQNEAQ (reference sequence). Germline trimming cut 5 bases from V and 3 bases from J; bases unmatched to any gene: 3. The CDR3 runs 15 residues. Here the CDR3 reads CASSRGTSGSYEQYF. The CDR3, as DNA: TGTGCCAGCAGCCGGGGGACTAGCGGGAGCTACGAGCAGTACTTC.

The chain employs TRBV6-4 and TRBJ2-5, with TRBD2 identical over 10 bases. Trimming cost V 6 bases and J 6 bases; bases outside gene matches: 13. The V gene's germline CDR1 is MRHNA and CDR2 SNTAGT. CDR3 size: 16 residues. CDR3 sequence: CASRGTSDTHWKTQYF. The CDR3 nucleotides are TGTGCCAGCAGGGGGACTAGCGATACCCATTGGAAGACCCAGTACTTC.

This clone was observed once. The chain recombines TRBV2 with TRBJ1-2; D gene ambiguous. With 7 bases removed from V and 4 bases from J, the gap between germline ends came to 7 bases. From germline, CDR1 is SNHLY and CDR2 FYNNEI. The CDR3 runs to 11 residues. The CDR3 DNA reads TGTGCCAGCACTCTAATCTATGGCTACACCTTC. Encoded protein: CASTLIYGYTF.

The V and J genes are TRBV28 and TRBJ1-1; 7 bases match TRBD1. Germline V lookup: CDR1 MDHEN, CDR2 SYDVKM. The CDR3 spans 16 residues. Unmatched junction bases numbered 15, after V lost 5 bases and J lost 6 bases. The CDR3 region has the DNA TGTGCCAGCAGTCCTCCTTCTTCAGGGGGTAGGGCTGAAGCTTTCTTT. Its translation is CASSPPSSGGRAEAFF.

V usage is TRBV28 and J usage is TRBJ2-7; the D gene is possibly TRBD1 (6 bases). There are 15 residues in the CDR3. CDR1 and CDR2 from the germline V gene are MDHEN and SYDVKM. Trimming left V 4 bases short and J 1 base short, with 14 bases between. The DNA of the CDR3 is TGTGCCAGCAGTTCCACAGGGATAGGGTCCTACGAGCAGTACTTC. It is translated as CASSSTGIGSYEQYF.

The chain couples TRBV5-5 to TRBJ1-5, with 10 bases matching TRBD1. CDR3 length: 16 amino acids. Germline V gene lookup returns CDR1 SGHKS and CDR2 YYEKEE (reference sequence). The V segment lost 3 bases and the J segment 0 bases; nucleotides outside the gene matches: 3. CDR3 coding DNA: TGTGCCAGCAGCTCGGGACAGGGGTATAGCAATCAGCCCCAGCATTTT. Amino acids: CASSSGQGYSNQPQHF. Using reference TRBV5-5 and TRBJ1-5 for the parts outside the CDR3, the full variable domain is DAGVTQSPTHLIKTRGQQVTLRCSPISGHKSVSWYQQVLGQGPQFIFQYYEKEERGRGNFPDRFSARQFPNYSSELNVNALLLGDSALYLCASSSGQGYSNQPQHFGDGTRLSIL.